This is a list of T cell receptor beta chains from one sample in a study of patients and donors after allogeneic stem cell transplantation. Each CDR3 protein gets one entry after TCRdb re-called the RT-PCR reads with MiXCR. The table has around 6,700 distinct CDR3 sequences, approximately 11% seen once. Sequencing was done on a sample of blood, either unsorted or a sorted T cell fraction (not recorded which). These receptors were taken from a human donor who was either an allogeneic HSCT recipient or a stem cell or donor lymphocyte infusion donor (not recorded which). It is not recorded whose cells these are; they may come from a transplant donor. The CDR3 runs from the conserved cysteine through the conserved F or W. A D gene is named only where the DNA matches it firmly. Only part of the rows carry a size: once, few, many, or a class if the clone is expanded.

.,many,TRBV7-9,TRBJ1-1,TGTGCCAGCAGCTCTCCTGGATTTGGGAACACTGAAGCTTTCTTT,CASSSPGFGNTEAFF
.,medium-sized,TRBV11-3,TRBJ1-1,TGTGCCAGCAGCTTCCAGGTGAACGGTGAAGCTTTCTTT,CASSFQVNGEAFF
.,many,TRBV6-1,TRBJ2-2,TGTGCCAGCAGTCAAAATTTTGAACCCGGGGAGCTGTTTTTT,CASSQNFEPGELFF
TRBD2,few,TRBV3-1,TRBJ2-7,TGTGCCAGCAGCCACCCTCAGGGACTAGCGGACGAGCAGTACTTC,CASSHPQGLADEQYF
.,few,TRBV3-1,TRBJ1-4,TGTGCCAGCAGCGGGGCAACTAATGAAAAACTGTTTTTT,CASSGATNEKLFF
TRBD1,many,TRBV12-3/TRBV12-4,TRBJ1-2,TGTGCCAGCAGTGCCAGACAGGGGTATGGCTACACCTTC,CASSARQGYGYTF
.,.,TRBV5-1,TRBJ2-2,TGCGCCAGCAGCCCAGAGGGACAGAACACCGGGGAGCTGTTTTTT,CASSPEGQNTGELFF
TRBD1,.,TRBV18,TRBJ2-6,TGTGCCAGCTCACCTCCGGGACAGGGGGCGCCTGGGGCCAACGTCCTGACTTTC,CASSPPGQGAPGANVLTF
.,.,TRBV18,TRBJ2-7,TGTGCCAGCTCTCCCTTCGGGCGGGCCGGCGGGGAAGAGCAGTACTTC,CASSPFGRAGGEEQYF
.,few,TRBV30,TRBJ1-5,TGTGCCTGGAGTCGGGGGAATCAGCCCCAGCATTTT,CAWSRGNQPQHF
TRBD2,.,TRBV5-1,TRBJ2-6,TGCGCCAGCAGCTTGGGGAGCGGGATTGGGGCCAACGTCCTGACTTTC,CASSLGSGIGANVLTF
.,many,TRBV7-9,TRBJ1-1,TGTGCCAGCAGCTTAACGGGAATATCTTTCTTT,CASSLTGISFF
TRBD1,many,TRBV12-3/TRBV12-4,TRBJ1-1,TGTGCCAGCAGTTTCGGACAGGGTCTCACTGAAGCTTTCTTT,CASSFGQGLTEAFF
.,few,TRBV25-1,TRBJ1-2,TGTGCCAGCAGTGAATTGTTGGAGGGGCGATTCATAGAGGGCTACACCTTC,CASSELLEGRFIEGYTF
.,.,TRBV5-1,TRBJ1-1,TGCGCCAGCAGCTCCTCCGGGACACTGAACACTGAAGCTTTCTTT,CASSSSGTLNTEAFF
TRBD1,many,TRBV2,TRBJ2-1,TGTGCCAGCAGTGAGACGGGACAGGGGGACAATGAGCAGTTCTTC,CASSETGQGDNEQFF
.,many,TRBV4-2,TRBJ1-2,TGTGCCAGCAGCCAAGATGGTGCGACAGCCGGGATGGGCTATGGCTACACCTTC,CASSQDGATAGMGYGYTF
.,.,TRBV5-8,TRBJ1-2,TGTGCCAGCAGTAAAGTAACAGACTATGGCTACACCTTC,CASSKVTDYGYTF